The TCR beta chain under discussion was sequenced for a study of molecular identifiers for immune sequencing clone quantification. For the study at large: Replicate RNA came from about 20,000 or 100,000 naive CD8 cells and was split five ways, and four parts were sequenced. Study-level points and caveats: Identical TCR molecules can share a barcode, and this sharing could underestimate highly expanded clone sizes.

Using its own MiXCR run on the PCR reads, TCRdb lists one record per CDR3 protein. The table lists roughly 630,000 distinct CDR3 sequences, about 25% of them singletons. CDR3 size: 18 residues. Sorted naive CD8 T cells, roughly 19,000 to 1,000,000, were sequenced from 10%, 30% or 50% RNA. Details on this clonotype: What it recognizes is unknown. The junction shows a germline mismatch at one end, possibly a read error.

Material for sequencing was naive CD8+ T cells from blood, with Jurkat cell RNA spiked in. The subset: FACS-sorted CD8+CD4-CCR7+CD45RA+ naive T cells. The rearrangement uses TRBV12-3 or TRBV12-4 and TRBJ2-1; 7 bases match TRBD1. The clonotype was recovered from a human donor in good health. Some libraries in this study had Jurkat cell RNA spiked in. DNA for the CDR3: TGTGCCGGCAGCCTTAGAGCTCCCCGGGACAGCTCCTACAATGAGCAGTTCTTC. It codes for CAGSLRAPRDSSYNEQFF.